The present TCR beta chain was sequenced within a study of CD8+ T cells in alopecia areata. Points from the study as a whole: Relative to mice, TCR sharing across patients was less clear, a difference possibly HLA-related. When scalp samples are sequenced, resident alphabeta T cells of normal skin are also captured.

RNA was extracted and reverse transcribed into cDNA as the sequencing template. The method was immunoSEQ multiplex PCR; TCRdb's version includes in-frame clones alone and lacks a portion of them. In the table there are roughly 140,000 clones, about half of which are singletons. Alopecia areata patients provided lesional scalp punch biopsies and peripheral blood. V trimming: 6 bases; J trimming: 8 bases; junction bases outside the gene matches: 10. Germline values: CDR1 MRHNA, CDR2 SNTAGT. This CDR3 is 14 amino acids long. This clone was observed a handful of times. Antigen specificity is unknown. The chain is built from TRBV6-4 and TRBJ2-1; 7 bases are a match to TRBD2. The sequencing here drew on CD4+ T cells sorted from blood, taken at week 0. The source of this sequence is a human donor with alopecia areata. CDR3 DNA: TGTGCCAGCAGCGTGGGAGGGGACTTGGATGAGCAGTTCTTC. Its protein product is CASSVGGDLDEQFF.